This T cell receptor (beta chain) was sequenced for a study of T cell repertoires in cytomegalovirus infection. This clonotype occurred a few times. Antigen unknown. This CDR3 comprises 14 residues. V lost 8 bases, J lost 1 base, and 4 bases stayed unmatched. TCRdb used MiXCR to reprocess the reads, holding one entry per CDR3 protein. The table has 26,000 or so distinct CDR3 sequences, about 20% seen once. The J gene is TRBJ2-3, the V gene TRBV12-3 or TRBV12-4, with TRBD2 matching 9 bases. The sample in question was CD8+ T cells from cultured PBMCs, obtained from culture after CMV antigen stimulation. This TCR derives from a human donor in good health (CMV status not recorded). Some clones in this sample may be carry-over from other donors' samples. The CDR3 sequence is CASSIAGGTDTQYF. The CDR3 DNA follows: TGTGCCAGCTCAATAGCGGGAGGCACAGATACGCAGTATTTT.